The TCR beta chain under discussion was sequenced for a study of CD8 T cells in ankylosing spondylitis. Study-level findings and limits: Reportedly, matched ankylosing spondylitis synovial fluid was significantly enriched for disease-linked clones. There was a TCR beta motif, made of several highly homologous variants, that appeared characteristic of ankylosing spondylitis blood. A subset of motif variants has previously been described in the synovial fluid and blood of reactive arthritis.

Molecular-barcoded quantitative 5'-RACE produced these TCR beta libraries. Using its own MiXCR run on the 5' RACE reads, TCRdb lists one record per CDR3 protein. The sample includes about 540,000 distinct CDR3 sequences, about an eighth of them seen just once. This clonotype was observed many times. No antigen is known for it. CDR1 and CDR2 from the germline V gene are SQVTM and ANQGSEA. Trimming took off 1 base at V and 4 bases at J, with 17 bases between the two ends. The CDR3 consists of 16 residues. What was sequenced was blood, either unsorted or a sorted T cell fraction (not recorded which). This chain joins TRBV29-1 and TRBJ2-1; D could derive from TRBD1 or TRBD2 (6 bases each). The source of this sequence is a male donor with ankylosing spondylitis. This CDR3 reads CSVEGEAGETYNEQFF. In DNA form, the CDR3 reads TGCAGCGTTGAAGGGGAGGCAGGGGAAACTTACAATGAGCAGTTCTTC.